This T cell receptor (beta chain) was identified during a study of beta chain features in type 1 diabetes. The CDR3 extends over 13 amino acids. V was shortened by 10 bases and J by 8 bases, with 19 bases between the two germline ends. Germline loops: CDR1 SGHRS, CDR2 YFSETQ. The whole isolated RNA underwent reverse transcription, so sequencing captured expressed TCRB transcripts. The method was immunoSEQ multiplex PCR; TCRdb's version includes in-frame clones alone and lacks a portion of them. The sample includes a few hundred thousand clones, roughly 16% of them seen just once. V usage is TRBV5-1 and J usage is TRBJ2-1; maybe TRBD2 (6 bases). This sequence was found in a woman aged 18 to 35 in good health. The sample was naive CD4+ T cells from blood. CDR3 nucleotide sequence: TGCGCCTCCCGACTAGAACCTCCCCATGAGCAGTTCTTC. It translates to CASRLEPPHEQFF.